Here is one T cell receptor beta chain with its context. The source of the sample is a study of blood T cell repertoires in COVID-19. Study summary: In each case, the material was cDNA or gDNA derived from T cells, B-cell-depleted T cells, or PBMCs.

Among Cohort 3 donors, those recovered had two negative PCRs, clearance, or symptom resolution. This CDR3 comprises 21 residues. Generated by immunoSEQ multiplex PCR, the TCRdb table keeps only in-frame clones and is missing some. The sample has about 150,000 clones, 87% seen once. Sequences were obtained from PBMCs or T cells enriched from blood (not recorded which). This clonotype was sampled from a woman aged 50 to 65 who had recovered from COVID-19. This rearrangement joins TRBV21-1 to TRBJ2-1; TRBD2 reflects the table's D call only, with no check against the DNA. TRBV21-1 is deemed a pseudogene. The CDR3 sequence is CASSKVGRTSGIPRYINEQFF. CDR3 DNA: TGTGCCAGCAGCAAAGTAGGACGGACTAGCGGGATCCCTCGCTACATAAATGAGCAGTTCTTC.